The text below deals with one T cell receptor beta chain. Its target antigen remains unknown. Qualities for individual bases were not recorded, and no much larger clone is one base off. This sample was included in a study of molecular identifiers for immune sequencing clone quantification (dated by TCRdb to 2017 to 2018). With regard to the full study: In a replicate experiment, RNA from around 20,000 or 100,000 naive CD8 T cells was split into five aliquots, four of which were sequenced. The study was a methods study using CD8 T cells to benchmark molecular-identifier clustering-based TCR repertoire sequencing (MIDCIRS) and TCR RNA copy counting.

The library was produced with PCR. The run used a NextSeq 500. Bulk TCR libraries were prepared as previously described, using TCR primers listed in Table S5. The Qiagen AllPrep DNA/RNA kit was used to purify total RNA. Before any analysis, reads coming from multiple sequencing runs of the same library were combined into one pool. Concerning the study's data processing: Reads were retained only if their TCR constant sequence matched exactly, and those retained reads were trimmed to 150 nt and grouped according to their 12-nt molecular barcodes. Reads in each barcode group were sub-clustered using a 15% Levenshtein threshold, and a quality-weighted consensus sequence was built for each RNA molecule. Non-functional sequences were discarded, and so were lower-count sequences lying one edit away from another sequence. Based on fitting two negative binomial distributions, any barcode sub-cluster with under 20% of the maximum read count was discarded. Starting from the raw public reads, TCRdb applied fastp trimming at Q25, assembled clones with MiXCR and retained in-frame beta chains. Each CDR3 protein gets just one entry, which takes the most common genes and DNA from the rows behind it. TCRdb, rather than the study authors, made the V and J calls. Counted in this sample were about 100,000 distinct CDR3 sequences; around a third of them appeared once. The biggest ten clones account for 4% to 5% of the sample.

On the study overall, not on this receptor specifically: The sizes of highly expanded clones could end up underestimated when identical TCR molecules share a barcode. Modeling gave around 2.7 recovered TCR RNA copies per cell versus approximately 10 by digital PCR, implying approximately 30% capture efficiency. Spiked-in Jurkat TCR RNA (approximately 10 copies' worth), which is not part of the donor repertoire, was contained in the naive libraries. Even against a background of one million naive CD8 T cells, spiked-in Jurkat TCR RNA amounting to a single cell's worth was reported to be detectable. In CMV-specific effector cells, clones with more than 20 RNA copies contained over 98% of molecules, whereas in naive cells such clones contained under 1% of molecules. Without barcode sub-clustering, chimeric consensus sequences inflated TCR diversity; chimeras reached as high as 47%.

Naive CD8 T cell libraries were made from roughly 20,000 to 1,000,000 sorted cells using 10%, 30% or 50% of purified RNA. Naive CD8 T cells, defined as CD8+CD4-CCR7+CD45RA+, were FACS-sorted into RLT Plus buffer on a BD FACSAria II. To test detection sensitivity, Jurkat RNA equivalent to ten TCR copies was spiked into samples of roughly 17,000-1,000,000 naive CD8 T cells. Enrichment of CD8 T cells was done with RosetteSep CD8+ T Cell Enrichment Cocktail plus Ficoll-Paque, and ACK red cell lysis came afterward. The specimen sequenced was naive CD8+ T cells from blood, with Jurkat cell RNA spiked in. Sample cell subset or site, as interpreted from the label and publication: FACS-sorted CD8+CD4-CCR7+CD45RA+ naive T cells. This receptor was taken from a human donor in good health. Some libraries in this study had Jurkat cell RNA spiked in.

The DNA is as follows: TGTGCCAGCAGTGAAGGGAGGACATTTGCAACTAATGAAAAACTGTTTTTT. The translation is CASSEGRTFATNEKLFF. Recombination linked TRBV2 to TRBJ1-4; a weak D assignment points to TRBD1 (5 bases agree). The CDR3 starts with the cysteine, ends with the phenylalanine, and has 17 residues. The entry retains the CDR3 DNA only, 51 bases that are in frame from base 1. Taken from the germline V gene, the CDR1 and CDR2 loops are SNHLY and FYNNEI. Trimming at the junction amounts to 1 base on V and 0 bases on J, and the germline ends lie 12 bases apart.